This TCR beta chain stems from a study of cytomegalovirus exposure and HLA in healthy donors. Germline-derived CDR1 and CDR2 are SGHVS and FQNEAQ. The CDR3 runs to 15 residues. To note about this clone: A junction boundary mismatches the germline segment, possibly from a read error.

With 60 Vbeta and 13 Jbeta primers, the PCR was carried out. Here immunoSEQ multiplex PCR was the method, and the copy in TCRdb shows in-frame clones only, minus some. The sample's table shows roughly 75,000 clones. The gene calls are TRBV7-8 and TRBJ2-5; D unresolved. Sequencing was carried out using PBMCs. The source is a man aged 40-55 years in good health and CMV-seronegative. The CDR3 DNA sequence: TGTGCCGGCAGCTTAGATAGTCTGAACCAAGAGACCCAGTACTTC. Its protein product is CAGSLDSLNQETQYF.